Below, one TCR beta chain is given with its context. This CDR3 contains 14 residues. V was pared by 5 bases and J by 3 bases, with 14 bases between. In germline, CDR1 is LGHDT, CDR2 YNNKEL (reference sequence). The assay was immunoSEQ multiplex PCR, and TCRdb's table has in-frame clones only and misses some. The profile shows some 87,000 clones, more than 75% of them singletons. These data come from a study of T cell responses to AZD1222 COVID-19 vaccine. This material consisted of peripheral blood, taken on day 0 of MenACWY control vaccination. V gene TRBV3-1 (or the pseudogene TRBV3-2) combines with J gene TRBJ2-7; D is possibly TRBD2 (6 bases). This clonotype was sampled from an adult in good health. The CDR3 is CASSADYLRYEQYF. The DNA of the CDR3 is TGTGCCAGCAGCGCGGACTACCTCCGCTACGAGCAGTACTTC.